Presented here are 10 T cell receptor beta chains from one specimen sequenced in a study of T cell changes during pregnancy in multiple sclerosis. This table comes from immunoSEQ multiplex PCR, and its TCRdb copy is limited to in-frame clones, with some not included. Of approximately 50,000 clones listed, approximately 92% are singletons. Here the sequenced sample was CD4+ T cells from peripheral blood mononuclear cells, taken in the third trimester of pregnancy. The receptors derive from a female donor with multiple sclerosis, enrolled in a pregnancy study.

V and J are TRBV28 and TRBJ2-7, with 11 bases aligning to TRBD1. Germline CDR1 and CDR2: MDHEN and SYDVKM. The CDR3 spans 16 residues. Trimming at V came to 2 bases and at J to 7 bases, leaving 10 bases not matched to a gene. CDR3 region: CASSLIRGQGVWEQYF. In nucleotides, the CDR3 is TGTGCCAGCAGTTTAATTAGGGGACAGGGGGTTTGGGAGCAGTACTTC.

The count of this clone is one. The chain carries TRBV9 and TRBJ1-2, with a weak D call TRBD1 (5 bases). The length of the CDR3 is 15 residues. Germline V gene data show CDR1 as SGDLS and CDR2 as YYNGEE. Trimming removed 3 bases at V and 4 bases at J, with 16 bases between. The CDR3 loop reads CASSEQAGLGYGYTF. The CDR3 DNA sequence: TGTGCCAGCAGCGAACAGGCGGGGTTGGGCTATGGCTACACCTTC.

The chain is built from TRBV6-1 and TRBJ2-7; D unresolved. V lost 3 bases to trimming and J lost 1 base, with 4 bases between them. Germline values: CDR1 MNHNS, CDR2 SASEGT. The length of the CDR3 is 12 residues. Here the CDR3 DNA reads TGTGCCAGCAGTGAGCGATCCTACGAGCAGTACTTC. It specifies CASSERSYEQYF.

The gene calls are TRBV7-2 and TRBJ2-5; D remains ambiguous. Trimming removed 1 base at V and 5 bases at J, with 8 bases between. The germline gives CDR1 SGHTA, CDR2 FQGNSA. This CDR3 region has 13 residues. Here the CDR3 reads CASSLVPEETQYF. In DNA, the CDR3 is TGTGCCAGCAGCTTAGTCCCTGAGGAGACCCAGTACTTC.

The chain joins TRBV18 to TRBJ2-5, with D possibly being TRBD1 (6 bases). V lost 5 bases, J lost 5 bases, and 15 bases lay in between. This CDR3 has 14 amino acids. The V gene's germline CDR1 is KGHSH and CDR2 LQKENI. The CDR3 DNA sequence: TGTGCCAGCTCATCTACAGGGTCCGGGGAGACCCAGTACTTC. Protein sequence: CASSSTGSGETQYF.

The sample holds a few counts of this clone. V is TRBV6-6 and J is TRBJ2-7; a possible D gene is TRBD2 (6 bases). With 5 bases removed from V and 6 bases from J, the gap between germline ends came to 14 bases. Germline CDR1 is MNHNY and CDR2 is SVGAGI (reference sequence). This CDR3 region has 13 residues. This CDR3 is CASSTGTPIEQYF. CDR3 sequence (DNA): TGTGCCAGCAGTACCGGGACTCCTATCGAGCAGTACTTC.

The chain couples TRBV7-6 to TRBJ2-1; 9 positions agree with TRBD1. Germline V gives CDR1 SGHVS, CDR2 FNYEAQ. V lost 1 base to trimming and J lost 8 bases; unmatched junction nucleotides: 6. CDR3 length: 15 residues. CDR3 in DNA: TGTGCCAGCAGCTTAGACAGGGGGCTGTTCTATGAGCAGTTCTTC. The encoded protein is CASSLDRGLFYEQFF.

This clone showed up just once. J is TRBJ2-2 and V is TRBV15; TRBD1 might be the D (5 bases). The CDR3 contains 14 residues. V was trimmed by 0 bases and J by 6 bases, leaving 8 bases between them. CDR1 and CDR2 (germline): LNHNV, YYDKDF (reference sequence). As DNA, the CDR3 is TGTGCCACCAGCAGAGACGCAGGGCCCGGGGAGCTGTTTTTT. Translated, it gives CATSRDAGPGELFF.

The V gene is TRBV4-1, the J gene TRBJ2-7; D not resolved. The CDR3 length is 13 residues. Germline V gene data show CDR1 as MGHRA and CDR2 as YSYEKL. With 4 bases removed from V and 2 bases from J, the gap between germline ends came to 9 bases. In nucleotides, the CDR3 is TGCGCCAGCAGCCTAAGGAGCGCCTACGAGCAGTACTTC. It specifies CASSLRSAYEQYF.

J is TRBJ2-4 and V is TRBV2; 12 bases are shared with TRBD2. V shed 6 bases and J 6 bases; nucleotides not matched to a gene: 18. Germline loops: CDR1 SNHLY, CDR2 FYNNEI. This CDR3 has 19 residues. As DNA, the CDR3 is TGTGCCAGCAGCGAGACCTGGACTAGCGGGACCTCAAGGGGAAACATTCAGTACTTC. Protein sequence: CASSETWTSGTSRGNIQYF.